This TCR beta chain was documented in a study of blood T cell repertoires in COVID-19. Background on the study: T cells, B-cell-depleted T cells, or PBMCs provided the cDNA or gDNA that served as material.

The ends lost 0 bases at V and 7 bases at J; junction bases unmatched: 11. Germline assignment: CDR1 GTSNPN and CDR2 SVGIG (reference sequence). The CDR3 contains 15 residues. This clone was seen only a few times. Sequencing used immunoSEQ multiplex PCR; TCRdb keeps in-frame clones, though not all of them. The sample shows about 250,000 clones, 85% of them seen only once. The specimen sequenced was peripheral blood. The sequence was obtained from a man in his forties or fifties with COVID-19, enrolled during active disease. The V call is TRBV30, the J call TRBJ2-7; 8 nucleotides agree with TRBD1. The CDR3: CAWSVLGQGFSEQYF. The CDR3 DNA reads TGTGCCTGGAGTGTACTTGGACAGGGCTTTTCAGAGCAGTACTTC.